This T cell receptor (beta chain) emerged from a study of beta chain features in type 1 diabetes. Across the whole study: There was similarity between patients and healthy donors in age, gender and cell yields.

Trimming pared 3 bases from V and 4 bases from J, leaving 16 bases between. The CDR3 sequence is 16 residues long. Germline V gives CDR1 MGHRA, CDR2 YSYEKL. Of the isolated RNA, all was reverse transcribed, and so the sequenced material was expressed TCRB transcripts. Some clones are missing from TCRdb's copy, which holds only in-frame ones; the method was immunoSEQ multiplex PCR. Altogether around 200,000 clones are present, about 13% being singletons, with the ten largest covering 0.6% to 0.8%. One heparinised draw of blood, averaging around 120 mL, came from each donor. By way of CD45RO/CCR7/CD25/CD127/CD95/CD27, the CD4+ regulatory, stem cell-like memory, central memory and naive cells were sorted. This clone was seen a handful of times.

The material sequenced was central memory CD4+ T cells from blood. The chain combines TRBV4-1 with TRBJ2-1; TRBD1 is a possible D gene (6 bases). The sequence was obtained from a woman aged 18-29 years in good health. The DNA for the CDR3 is TGCGCCAGCAGCCAGAGGACAGACGCCGTTTACAATGAGCAGTTCTTC. As protein: CASSQRTDAVYNEQFF.